The clone carrying this T cell receptor beta chain has a single count. Germline-derived CDR1 and CDR2 are SGDLS and YYNGEE. The CDR3 is 15 residues long. Trimming left V 0 bases short and J 1 base short, with 10 bases between. It was during active infection that Seattle patients were enrolled and then longitudinally followed. These data are taken from a study of blood T cell repertoires in COVID-19. Background on the study: The cDNA or gDNA used as material had been derived from T cells, B-cell-depleted T cells, or PBMCs.

As processed by the authors: Cell counts per sample came from amplifying reference gene primers. The repertoire was sequenced with immunoSEQ multiplex PCR; TCRdb's copy has only in-frame clones and lacks some. The DNA was the basis for D and trimming; V, J and clone size are from that table. The sample yields approximately 170,000 clones, 84% seen once. This receptor was obtained from a woman between 70 and 85 years old with COVID-19, enrolled during active disease. The genes are TRBV9 and TRBJ1-1, with D tentatively TRBD1 (6 bases). Sequenced material: peripheral blood. CDR3 nucleotides: TGTGCCAGCAGCGTAGCCCGGACAGAGAACACTGAAGCTTTCTTT. Translation: CASSVARTENTEAFF.